Shown below are 27 T cell receptor beta chains from a single sample sequenced in a study of T cells in Graves' hyperthyroidism and ophthalmopathy. TCR beta CDR3 regions were amplified from RNA transcripts. The study used the HTBI primer set for a first-round RT-PCR of the TCR CDR3. TCRdb analysed the multiplex PCR reads with MiXCR anew, one entry per CDR3 protein. The sample lists fewer than 750,000 distinct CDR3 sequences, about 14% occurring once. The specimen was blood. The receptors stem from a woman aged 50 to 60 with Graves' ophthalmopathy.

Only a few counts were recorded for this clonotype. V gene TRBV12-3 or TRBV12-4 combines with J gene TRBJ1-5; unclear D gene. This CDR3 is 14 amino acids long. The V end lost 3 bases, the J end lost 1 base, and 7 bases lay between the germline ends. CDR3 in DNA: TGTGCCAGCAGTTTTGTACACAGCAATCAGCCCCAGCATTTT. Residues: CASSFVHSNQPQHF.

This clonotype occurred a few times. The rearrangement joins TRBV28 to TRBJ2-7; 9 nucleotides align to TRBD2. With V trimmed by 7 bases and J by 3 bases, 4 bases remained unmatched. The CDR3 runs to 13 residues. Germline CDR1 is MDHEN and CDR2 is SYDVKM. The CDR3 protein is CASIPSGNYEQYF. CDR3 DNA: TGTGCCAGCATCCCTAGCGGGAACTACGAGCAGTACTTC.

This clonotype was counted many times. This rearrangement joins TRBV12-3 or TRBV12-4 to TRBJ1-2; a possible D gene is TRBD1 (6 bases). The CDR3 is 14 amino acids. V was shortened by 6 bases and J by 2 bases, with 13 bases between the two germline ends. CDR3 coding DNA: TGTGCCAGCAGGATAATACAGGGAAACTATGGCTACACCTTC. Amino acid sequence: CASRIIQGNYGYTF.

This clonotype was seen at least ten times. This rearrangement joins TRBV5-1 to TRBJ2-2, with unresolved D. Germline-derived CDR1 and CDR2 are SGHRS and YFSETQ. Deletions cut 6 bases from V and 4 bases from J, with 19 bases between. The length of the CDR3 is 16 residues. CDR3 region: CASKKSGQAITGELFF. CDR3 nucleotide sequence: TGCGCCAGCAAAAAATCTGGGCAGGCGATCACCGGGGAGCTGTTTTTT.

This clonotype was observed at least ten times. The V and J genes are TRBV10-3 and TRBJ1-2; 8 bases match TRBD1. J lost 3 bases, V lost 4 bases, and 1 base had no gene match. The CDR3 loop spans 13 amino acids. Germline V lookup: CDR1 ENHRY, CDR2 SYGVKD. The chain's CDR3 is CAISADRDYGYTF. CDR3 in DNA: TGTGCCATCAGTGCGGACAGGGACTATGGCTACACCTTC.

This clonotype was seen a handful of times. DNA of the CDR3: TGTGCCAGCAGCCAGGGACTAGCGGGAAATCGCGGCGAGCAGTACTTC. Its translation is CASSQGLAGNRGEQYF. The chain recombines TRBV4-2 with TRBJ2-7; TRBD2 matches 13 bases. This CDR3 comprises 16 residues. Germline CDR1 and CDR2: LGHNA and YNFKEQ. V shed 3 bases and J 6 bases; nucleotides not matched to a gene: 8.

This clonotype has ten or more counts. V is TRBV11-3 and J is TRBJ2-5; a weak D match, TRBD1 (5 bases). Deletions cut 5 bases from V and 2 bases from J, with 15 bases between. CDR3 length equals 15 residues. Germline V gene sequence: CDR1 SGHNT, CDR2 YENEEA. The CDR3 DNA follows: TGTGCCAGCAGCCACCAACTACAGGTTCAAGAGACCCAGTACTTC. Translated: CASSHQLQVQETQYF.

This clonotype appeared many times. One junction end disagrees with the germline gene, perhaps due to a read error. The CDR3 nucleotides read TGTGCTAGCAGCCGGCACAGATACTCCTACGAGCAGTACTTC. Translating gives CASSRHRYSYEQYF. V gene TRBV7-7 combines with J gene TRBJ2-7; D remains unclear. This CDR3 contains 14 residues. The V gene's germline CDR1 is SSHAT and CDR2 FNYEAQ (reference sequence).

This clonotype occurred many times. The chain has TRBV7-2 and TRBJ2-3; 7 positions match TRBD1. The CDR3 consists of 15 residues. The germline CDR1 and CDR2 sequences are SGHTA and FQGNSA. The trim removed 3 bases at V and 3 bases at J, leaving 6 bases unmatched. CDR3 in amino acids: CASSFSGTATDTQYF. The CDR3 nucleotides are TGTGCCAGCAGCTTCTCCGGGACAGCAACAGATACGCAGTATTTT.

A few counts support this clonotype. The chain uses TRBV6-5 and TRBJ2-7; 8 positions match TRBD2. The length of the CDR3 is 17 residues. Germline V gene data show CDR1 as MNHEY and CDR2 as SVGAGI. Germline trimming cut 5 bases from V and 1 base from J; bases unmatched to any gene: 13. In DNA, the CDR3 is TGTGCCAGCAGTAACCCCCATTGGCGGGAGGCTTCCTACGAGCAGTACTTC. As protein: CASSNPHWREASYEQYF.

The sample holds many counts of this clonotype. CDR3 loop: CASSPHQGDNEQFF. CDR3 coding DNA: TGTGCCAGCAGCCCCCATCAAGGTGACAATGAGCAGTTCTTC. This rearrangement joins TRBV7-6 to TRBJ2-1, with D hard to call. Germline CDR1 reads SGHVS; CDR2 reads FNYEAQ. V was cut by 5 bases and J by 5 bases, with 13 bases left in between. This CDR3 is 14 amino acids long.

The sample holds many counts of this clonotype. The V gene is TRBV12-3 or TRBV12-4, the J gene TRBJ2-5; the D is unclear. V shed 3 bases and J shed 7 bases, with 9 bases lying between them. The CDR3 has 12 amino acids. The CDR3, as DNA: TGTGCCAGCAGTTTTCCCTTCGGGACCCAGTACTTC. It codes for CASSFPFGTQYF.

Of note for this clonotype: A clone one base away is much larger, so this may be a read error. Likely a read error: the CDR3 ends without its conserved phenylalanine or tryptophan. The J gene is TRBJ2-5, the V gene TRBV4-3; D may be TRBD2 (5 bases). Trimming stripped 4 bases from V and 5 bases from J, with 14 bases between. Germline-derived CDR1 and CDR2 are LGHNA and YSLEER. The CDR3 is made up of 14 amino acids. The CDR3 region has the DNA TGCGCCAGCAGCCGATGGGGAGAGGTGGAGACCCAGTACCTC. It codes for CASSRWGEVETQYL.

The rearrangement uses TRBV3-1 and TRBJ2-1; TRBD2 might be the D (6 bases). Trimming took 4 bases from V and 6 from J, leaving 10 bases between them. Germline V gene sequence: CDR1 LGHDT, CDR2 YNNKEL (reference sequence). This CDR3 contains 13 residues. CDR3 in amino acids: CASSRGLTNEQFF. The DNA for the CDR3 is TGTGCCAGCAGCCGGGGACTCACCAATGAGCAGTTCTTC.

The table lists this clonotype with many counts. The chain uses TRBV28 and TRBJ1-5; possibly TRBD1 for D (5 bases). The CDR3 loop spans 17 amino acids. Deletions cut 6 bases from V and 0 bases from J, with 18 bases between. Germline V CDR1 and CDR2: MDHEN, SYDVKM. The CDR3 DNA sequence: TGTGCCAGCAGCAATCTGGTGGGGGGGGATAGCAATCAGCCCCAGCATTTT. This gives the protein CASSNLVGGDSNQPQHF.

Many counts were recorded for this clonotype. J is TRBJ2-7 and V is TRBV5-1; D remains unclear. Germline V lookup: CDR1 SGHRS, CDR2 YFSETQ. There are 14 residues in the CDR3. Trimming took off 0 bases at V and 2 bases at J, with 9 bases between the two ends. The CDR3 sequence: CASSLEGETYEQYF. The CDR3 coding sequence is TGCGCCAGCAGCTTGGAGGGTGAAACCTACGAGCAGTACTTC.

The chain has TRBV7-3 and TRBJ2-3; 10 bases match TRBD2. The CDR3 is 16 amino acids. Germline lookup yields CDR1 SGHTA and CDR2 FQGTGA. Losses at the gene ends were 3 bases for V and 3 bases for J; bases not matched to a gene: 6. Here the CDR3 DNA reads TGTGCCAGCAGCTTGGCCGGGACTAGCGAGACAGATACGCAGTATTTT. Translated: CASSLAGTSETDTQYF.

This clonotype was picked up a small number of times. V usage is TRBV4-2 and J usage is TRBJ2-1, with TRBD2 matching 15 bases. CDR3 size: 17 residues. From germline, CDR1 is LGHNA and CDR2 YNFKEQ. V shed 4 bases and J 7 bases; nucleotides not matched to a gene: 8. CDR3 bases: TGTGCCAGCAGCCTAAGCGCCGGGACTAGCGGGAGGAATGAGCAGTTCTTC. Protein: CASSLSAGTSGRNEQFF.

The genes are TRBV19 and TRBJ1-5, with D possibly matching TRBD1 (6 bases). With 7 bases removed from V and 4 bases from J, the gap between germline ends came to 23 bases. The CDR3 has 17 amino acids. Germline V CDR1 and CDR2: LNHDA, SQIVND (reference sequence). The CDR3 sequence: CASTLRGTRLVNQPQHF. CDR3 in DNA: TGTGCCAGTACCCTTCGGGGGACACGTCTAGTGAATCAGCCCCAGCATTTT.

This clonotype was observed a few times. The V and J genes are TRBV28 and TRBJ1-5, with 7 nucleotides matching TRBD1. Germline V gene data show CDR1 as MDHEN and CDR2 as SYDVKM. The CDR3 has 15 residues. With V trimmed by 4 bases and J by 7 bases, 10 bases remained unmatched. The CDR3 region has the DNA TGTGCCAGCAGTTCAGACAGGGTTGGTTGGCAGCCCCAGCATTTT. Protein product: CASSSDRVGWQPQHF. The whole variable domain, remainder taken from reference TRBV28 and TRBJ1-5, is DVKVTQSSRYLVKRTGEKVFLECVQDMDHENMFWYRQDPGLGLRLIYFSYDVKMKEKGDIPEGYSVSREKKERFSLILESASTNQTSMYLCASSSDRVGWQPQHFGDGTRLSIL.

This clonotype was seen many times. The rearrangement links TRBV20-1 to TRBJ1-5; 10 bases agree with TRBD1. CDR1 and CDR2 (germline): DFQATT, SNEGSKA (reference sequence). This CDR3 comprises 15 residues. V lost 4 bases, J lost 5 bases, and 8 bases stayed unmatched. CDR3 DNA sequence: TGCAGTGCTATTCTAACCGGGACAGGGGATCAGCCCCAGCATTTT. Its translation: CSAILTGTGDQPQHF.

This clonotype was observed many times. The chain is built from TRBV27 and TRBJ2-3, with D possibly being TRBD2 (5 bases). Germline CDR1 is MNHEY and CDR2 is SMNVEV (reference sequence). The ends were cut back, 2 bases at V and 4 bases at J, with 13 bases in the middle. The length of the CDR3 is 15 residues. CDR3: CASSLIAKGPDTQYF. The DNA for the CDR3 is TGTGCCAGCAGTTTAATAGCGAAGGGCCCAGATACGCAGTATTTT.

The chain links TRBV9 to TRBJ2-7; D call uncertain. Trimming cost V 3 bases and J 2 bases, with 12 bases left between them. There are 14 residues in the CDR3. Germline V gene data show CDR1 as SGDLS and CDR2 as YYNGEE. The CDR3 loop is CASSDSPWPYEQYF. The CDR3 DNA reads TGTGCCAGCAGCGATTCCCCTTGGCCCTACGAGCAGTACTTC.

CDR3 region: CASSHTPRQGTGNTIYF. The CDR3 bases are TGTGCCAGCAGCCATACCCCTAGACAGGGTACTGGAAACACCATATATTTT. V and J are TRBV4-2 and TRBJ1-3; TRBD1 agrees at 7 bases. The CDR3 contains 17 residues. The trim removed 3 bases at V and 2 bases at J, leaving 10 bases unmatched. Germline CDR1 is LGHNA and CDR2 is YNFKEQ.

The chain employs TRBV19 and TRBJ1-2, with D unclear. The CDR3 is made up of 15 amino acids. Germline-derived CDR1 and CDR2 are LNHDA and SQIVND (reference sequence). The ends were cut back, 5 bases at V and 6 bases at J, with 19 bases in the middle. The CDR3 DNA reads as TGTGCCAGTAGTGTGGCCTTGAAGGGATTCAATGGCTACACCTTC. It is translated as CASSVALKGFNGYTF.

This clonotype was observed at least ten times. The rearrangement links TRBV20-1 to TRBJ2-2; 7 nucleotides match TRBD1. With 1 base clipped from V and 0 bases from J, the junction kept 2 bases outside the gene matches. Germline V gene sequence: CDR1 DFQATT, CDR2 SNEGSKA (reference sequence). The CDR3 loop spans 15 amino acids. CDR3 amino acids: CSARAGGPNTGELFF. DNA of the CDR3: TGCAGTGCTAGAGCAGGGGGACCGAACACCGGGGAGCTGTTTTTT.

In its sample, this clonotype was seen a few times. This rearrangement joins TRBV25-1 to TRBJ2-3; D is unclear. The CDR3 is 11 amino acids. From germline, CDR1 is MGHDK and CDR2 SYGVNS. The V and J ends lost 3 bases and 11 bases respectively, with 9 bases between them. In nucleotides, the CDR3 is TGTGCCAGCAGTGAGCCCTCGGGGCAGTATTTT. Translation gives CASSEPSGQYF.